One and the same sample provided the 25 T cell receptor beta chains below, sequenced in a study of T cells in narcolepsy. Sequencing used immunoSEQ multiplex PCR; TCRdb keeps in-frame clones, though not all of them. The table lists tens of thousands of clones, around three quarters of them singletons. Sequences were obtained from CD45RA- memory CD4+ T cells from PBMCs. All receptors derive from a human donor with narcolepsy.

The chain combines TRBV6-1 with TRBJ2-2; TRBD1 matches at 7 bases. J gave up 3 bases and V 7 bases, and 5 bases lay outside the gene matches. The CDR3 consists of 14 residues. Germline V CDR1 and CDR2: MNHNS, SASEGT. CDR3 in amino acids: CASTTGWDTGELFF. The CDR3 DNA reads as TGTGCCAGCACGACAGGGTGGGACACCGGGGAGCTGTTTTTT.

The rearrangement links TRBV11-3 to TRBJ2-3; possibly TRBD1 for D (6 bases). Germline V gene lookup returns CDR1 SGHNT and CDR2 YENEEA. The CDR3 totals 15 residues. V shed 0 bases and J shed 1 base, with 8 bases lying between them. This CDR3 is CASSLEAGGTDTQYF. The CDR3 coding sequence is TGTGCCAGCAGCTTAGAGGCAGGGGGCACAGATACGCAGTATTTT.

This chain uses TRBV28 with TRBJ1-2; possible D gene TRBD1, 5 bases. Germline V gene lookup returns CDR1 MDHEN and CDR2 SYDVKM. There are 17 residues in the CDR3. The V end lost 3 bases, the J end lost 5 bases, and 22 bases lay between the germline ends. CDR3 loop: CASSLFSLRGVRYGYTF. Here the CDR3 DNA reads TGTGCCAGCAGTTTGTTCTCCTTAAGGGGAGTAAGGTATGGCTACACCTTC.

On this clone itself: The junction differs from germline at one of its ends, possibly a read error. Other DNA sequences in the same sample also yield this CDR3. The rearrangement joins TRBV7-2 to TRBJ2-2, with a possible D match to TRBD2 (5 bases). CDR1 is SGHTA, CDR2 FQGNSA, per germline. CDR3 length equals 13 residues. The CDR3 spells CANSLDYTGELFF. The CDR3 DNA follows: TGTGCCAACAGCTTAGACTACACCGGGGAGCTGTTTTTC.

Only one count was recorded for this clone. This chain connects TRBV7-9 to TRBJ1-1; 11 bases agree with TRBD1. The CDR3 totals 16 residues. The V and J ends lost 1 base and 4 bases, in that order; junction bases with no gene match: 5. CDR1 and CDR2 from the germline V gene are SEHNR and FQNEAQ (reference sequence). The CDR3 loop reads CASSLGSGTGGTEAFF. The DNA for the CDR3 is TGTGCCAGCAGCTTAGGGTCCGGGACAGGGGGCACTGAAGCTTTCTTT. The full variable domain, its missing parts supplied by reference TRBV7-9 and TRBJ1-1, is DTGVSQNPRHKITKRGQNVTFRCDPISEHNRLYWYRQTLGQGPEFLTYFQNEAQLEKSRLLSDRFSAERPKGSFSTLEIQRTEQGDSAMYLCASSLGSGTGGTEAFFGQGTRLTVV.

The CDR3 loop reads CASSLLGTGELFF. In nucleotides, the CDR3 is TGTGCCAGCAGCTTATTGGGCACCGGGGAGCTGTTTTTT. V gene TRBV11-2 combines with J gene TRBJ2-2; D is uncertain. Looked up from germline, CDR1 is SGHAT and CDR2 is FQNNGV. This CDR3 is 13 amino acids long. The ends were cut back, 2 bases at V and 4 bases at J, with 5 bases in the middle.

Details on this clone: A read error may produce the germline difference seen at one junction end. Here the CDR3 DNA reads TGTGCCAGCAGCCAAGAAACTACAATCCCAGATACGCAGTATTTT. It codes for CASSQETTIPDTQYF. The chain links TRBV4-1 to TRBJ2-3; D gene ambiguous. The length of the CDR3 is 15 residues. Looked up from germline, CDR1 is MGHRA and CDR2 is YSYEKL.

The chain carries TRBV11-3 and TRBJ1-6, with 8 bases aligning to TRBD1. The CDR3 is made up of 14 amino acids. From germline, CDR1 is SGHNT and CDR2 YENEEA. The junction had 5 bases not matched to a gene; V was cut back by 4 bases and J by 9 bases. Here the CDR3 reads CASSSDRVGSPLHF. Here the CDR3 DNA reads TGTGCCAGCAGCTCGGACAGGGTGGGTTCACCCCTCCACTTT. The variable domain in full, completed from reference TRBV11-3 and TRBJ1-6, reads EAGVVQSPRYKIIEKKQPVAFWCNPISGHNTLYWYLQNLGQGPELLIRYENEEAVDDSQLPKDRFSAERLKGVDSTLKIQPAELGDSAVYLCASSSDRVGSPLHFGNGTRLTVT.

CDR3 bases: TGTGCCTGGACCCGACTAGCAGGGAAAGAGACCCAGTACTTC. Protein: CAWTRLAGKETQYF. V and J are TRBV30 and TRBJ2-5; TRBD2 matches 7 bases. This CDR3 region has 14 residues. Trimming at V came to 4 bases and at J to 3 bases, leaving 8 bases not matched to a gene. Germline CDR1 reads GTSNPN; CDR2 reads SVGIG (reference sequence).

This rearrangement joins TRBV7-9 to TRBJ2-7; D remains ambiguous. Germline CDR1 and CDR2: SEHNR and FQNEAQ (reference sequence). This CDR3 is 13 amino acids long. The V and J ends lost 8 bases and 2 bases respectively, with 13 bases between them. CDR3 loop: CASGLERPYEQYF. The CDR3 DNA sequence: TGTGCCAGCGGATTGGAACGGCCCTACGAGCAGTACTTC.

The chain links TRBV20-1 to TRBJ2-5, with no clear D. Per the germline V gene, CDR1 is DFQATT and CDR2 is SNEGSKA (reference sequence). V was clipped by 5 bases and J by 1 base, with 5 bases between them. There are 11 residues in the CDR3. CDR3 coding DNA: TGCAGTGCTGAAGGCCAAGAGACCCAGTACTTC. Translating it yields CSAEGQETQYF.

The chain uses TRBV5-4 and TRBJ2-7; TRBD2 might be the D (6 bases). Trimming removed 0 bases from V and 4 bases from J, with 8 bases in between. Per the germline V gene, CDR1 is SGHNT and CDR2 is YYREEE (reference sequence). CDR3 length: 13 residues. The chain's CDR3 is CASSLAGVYEQYF. The CDR3 DNA is TGTGCCAGCAGCTTGGCGGGGGTGTACGAGCAGTACTTC.

V is TRBV5-8 and J is TRBJ2-5; TRBD2 agrees at 11 bases. Trimming removed 4 bases from V and 6 bases from J; junction bases left unmatched: 5. Germline V gives CDR1 SGHTS, CDR2 YDEGEE. There are 14 residues in the CDR3. The CDR3 DNA sequence: TGTGCCAGCAGCATAGCGGGGGGGCCGCAGACCCAGTACTTC. Amino acid sequence: CASSIAGGPQTQYF.

The chain carries TRBV27 and TRBJ2-5; D is undetermined. Trimming left V 3 bases short and J 2 bases short, with 10 bases between. This CDR3 has 14 amino acids. CDR1 is MNHEY and CDR2 is SMNVEV in the germline V gene (reference sequence). CDR3 protein: CASSFRNRQETQYF. As DNA, the CDR3 is TGTGCCAGCAGTTTTCGTAACCGACAAGAGACCCAGTACTTC.

The gene calls are TRBV29-1 and TRBJ2-3; possibly TRBD2 for D (5 bases). Trimming took off 0 bases at V and 1 base at J, with 14 bases between the two ends. The V gene's germline CDR1 is SQVTM and CDR2 ANQGSEA. CDR3 length: 16 amino acids. The CDR3 nucleotides are TGCAGCGTTGAAGATTTAAACCGGGAACGCACAGATACGCAGTATTTT. This codes for CSVEDLNRERTDTQYF.

This clone was seen a handful of times. CDR3 protein: CASSQCGGEDYGYTF. DNA of the CDR3: TGCGCCAGCAGTCAATGTGGGGGCGAAGACTATGGCTACACCTTC. This chain connects TRBV23-1 to TRBJ1-2, with D tentatively TRBD1 (6 bases). TRBV23-1 carries the ORF label, with uncertain function. The germline V and J ends were trimmed by 1 base and 3 bases, with 12 bases remaining between them. CDR3 length: 15 residues.

Here the CDR3 reads CATSRDHGETQYF. The CDR3 bases are TGTGCCACCAGCAGAGATCATGGGGAGACCCAGTACTTC. The V call is TRBV15, the J call TRBJ2-5; D is undetermined. Between the trimmed V and J ends, which lost 0 bases and 5 bases, there was a span of 7 bases. Per the germline V gene, CDR1 is LNHNV and CDR2 is YYDKDF (reference sequence). The CDR3 totals 13 residues.

This clone turned up a few times. This rearrangement joins TRBV10-1 to TRBJ2-3; 10 nucleotides agree with TRBD1. V shed 5 bases and J 6 bases; nucleotides not matched to a gene: 8. The germline V gene encodes CDR1 WNHNN and CDR2 SYGVQD (reference sequence). CDR3 length: 15 residues. For the CDR3, the DNA is TGCGCCAGCAGTAAGGACAGGGGGGGATTTGATACGCAGTATTTT. Translated: CASSKDRGGFDTQYF.

The chain joins TRBV4-2 to TRBJ1-3; 7 nucleotides line up with TRBD1. Unmatched junction bases numbered 4, after V lost 3 bases and J lost 2 bases. The CDR3 covers 15 residues. Looked up from germline, CDR1 is LGHNA and CDR2 is YNFKEQ. In DNA form, the CDR3 reads TGTGCCAGCAGCCAGACAGGGCGTCCTGGAAACACCATATATTTT. This translates into CASSQTGRPGNTIYF.

The CDR3 DNA reads as TGTGCTAGGCCCCCGGAGGGGGCGAACACCGGGGAGCTGTTTTTT. The encoded protein is CARPPEGANTGELFF. The chain joins TRBV12-5 to TRBJ2-2; D tentatively reads TRBD1 or TRBD2 (6 bases each). Per the germline V gene, CDR1 is LGHNT and CDR2 is FRNRAP. CDR3 length: 15 amino acids. Trimming took 9 bases from V and 0 from J, leaving 14 bases between them.

The chain links TRBV6-1 to TRBJ1-5; D unclear. This CDR3 comprises 16 residues. Germline lookup yields CDR1 MNHNS and CDR2 SASEGT. The V gene lost 2 bases and the J gene lost 7 bases, with 18 bases spanning the gap. CDR3 nucleotide sequence: TGTGCCAGCAGTGAATTTTCGACAACGGCGGGGCAGCCCCAGCATTTT. Translated, it gives CASSEFSTTAGQPQHF.

The chain employs TRBV6-5 and TRBJ2-7; 10 bases line up with TRBD1. Germline CDR1 reads MNHEY; CDR2 reads SVGAGI. CDR3 length equals 13 residues. Unmatched junction bases numbered 9, after V lost 8 bases and J lost 8 bases. Here the CDR3 DNA reads TGTGCCAGCTTCCGGGACAGGGGTGGCAAGCAGTACTTC. Translated: CASFRDRGGKQYF.

Worth noting for this clone: The same CDR3 can be traced to other DNA sequences in this sample. The chain links TRBV4-1 to TRBJ1-3; the D is unclear. Germline V gives CDR1 MGHRA, CDR2 YSYEKL. This CDR3 has 16 amino acids. The V and J ends lost 1 base and 0 bases respectively, with 10 bases between them. CDR3 sequence (DNA): TGCGCCAGCAGCCAAGGGTTGCAGAGCTCTGGAAACACCATATATTTT. Translation gives CASSQGLQSSGNTIYF.

This sequence joins TRBV6-1 and TRBJ1-2; no firm D call. The CDR3 is 14 residues long. The germline V and J ends were trimmed by 7 bases and 1 base, with 13 bases remaining between them. Looked up from germline, CDR1 is MNHNS and CDR2 is SASEGT. The chain's CDR3 is CASKEGTHNYGYTF. In DNA form, the CDR3 reads TGTGCCAGCAAGGAGGGTACGCATAACTATGGCTACACCTTC.

V gene TRBV2 combines with J gene TRBJ2-7, with 9 bases lining up with TRBD1. Unmatched junction bases numbered 7, after V lost 5 bases and J lost 5 bases. From germline, CDR1 is SNHLY and CDR2 FYNNEI. The CDR3 has 14 residues. This CDR3 reads CASSSQGAVNEQYF. CDR3 DNA sequence: TGTGCCAGCAGTTCACAGGGGGCCGTGAACGAGCAGTACTTC.